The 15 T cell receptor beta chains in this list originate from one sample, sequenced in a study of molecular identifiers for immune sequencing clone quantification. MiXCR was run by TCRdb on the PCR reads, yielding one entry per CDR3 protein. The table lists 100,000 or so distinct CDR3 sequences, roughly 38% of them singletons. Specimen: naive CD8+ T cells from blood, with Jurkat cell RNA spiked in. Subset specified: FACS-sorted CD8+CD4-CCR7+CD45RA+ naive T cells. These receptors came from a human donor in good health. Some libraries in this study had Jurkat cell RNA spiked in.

CDR3 protein: CASSLGLAPYEQYF. DNA for the CDR3: TGCGCCAGCAGCTTGGGACTAGCCCCGTACGAGCAGTACTTC. The chain uses TRBV5-1 and TRBJ2-7, with 7 bases lining up with TRBD2. The V segment lost 0 bases and the J segment 4 bases; nucleotides outside the gene matches: 4. The CDR3 covers 14 residues. Germline V gene sequence: CDR1 SGHRS, CDR2 YFSETQ.

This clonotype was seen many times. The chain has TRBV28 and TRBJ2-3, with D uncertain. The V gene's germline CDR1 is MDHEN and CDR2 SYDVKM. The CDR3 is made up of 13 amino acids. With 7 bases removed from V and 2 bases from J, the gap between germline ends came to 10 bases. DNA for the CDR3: TGTGCCAGCATGACATCACCCACAGATACGCAGTATTTT. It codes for CASMTSPTDTQYF.

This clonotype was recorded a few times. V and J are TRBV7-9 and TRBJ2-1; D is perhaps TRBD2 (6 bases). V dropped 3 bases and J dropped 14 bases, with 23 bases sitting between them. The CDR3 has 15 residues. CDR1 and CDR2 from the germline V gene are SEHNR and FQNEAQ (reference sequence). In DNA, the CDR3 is TGTGCCAGCAGCTTGGGGAACACGGGACTCCCGGGGGAGTTCTTC. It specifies CASSLGNTGLPGEFF.

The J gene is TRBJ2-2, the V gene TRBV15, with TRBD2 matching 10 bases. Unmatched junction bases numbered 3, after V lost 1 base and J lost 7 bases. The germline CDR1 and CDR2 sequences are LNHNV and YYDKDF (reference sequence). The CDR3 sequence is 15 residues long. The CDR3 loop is CATSRGSGRYGELFF. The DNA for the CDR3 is TGTGCCACCAGCAGAGGTAGCGGGAGGTACGGGGAGCTGTTTTTT.

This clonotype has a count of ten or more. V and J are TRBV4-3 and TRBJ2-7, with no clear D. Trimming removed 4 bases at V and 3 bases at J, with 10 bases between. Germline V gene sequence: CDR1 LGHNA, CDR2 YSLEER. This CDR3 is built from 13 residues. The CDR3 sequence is CASSPARYYEQYF. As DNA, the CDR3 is TGCGCCAGCAGCCCTGCGCGGTACTACGAGCAGTACTTC.

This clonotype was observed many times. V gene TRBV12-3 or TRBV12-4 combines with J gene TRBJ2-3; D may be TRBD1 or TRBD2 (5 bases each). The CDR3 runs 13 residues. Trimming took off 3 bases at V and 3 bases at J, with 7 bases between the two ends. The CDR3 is CASSFGGTDTQYF. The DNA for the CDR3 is TGTGCCAGCAGTTTTGGGGGTACAGATACGCAGTATTTT.

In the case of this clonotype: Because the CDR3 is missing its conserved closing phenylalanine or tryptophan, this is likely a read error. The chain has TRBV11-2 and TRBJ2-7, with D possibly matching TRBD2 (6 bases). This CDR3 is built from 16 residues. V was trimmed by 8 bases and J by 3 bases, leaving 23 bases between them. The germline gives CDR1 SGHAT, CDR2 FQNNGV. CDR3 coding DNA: TGTGCCAGCCGCACCGGGGCGGGACTGAAATACTACGAGCAGTACTTA. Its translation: CASRTGAGLKYYEQYL.

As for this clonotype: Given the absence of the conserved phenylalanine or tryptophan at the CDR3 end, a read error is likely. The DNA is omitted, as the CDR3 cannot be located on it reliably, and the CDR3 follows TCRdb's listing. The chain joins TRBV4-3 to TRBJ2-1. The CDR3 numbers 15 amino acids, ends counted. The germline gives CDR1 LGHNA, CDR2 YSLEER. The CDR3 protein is CASSQNRGPYNEQII.

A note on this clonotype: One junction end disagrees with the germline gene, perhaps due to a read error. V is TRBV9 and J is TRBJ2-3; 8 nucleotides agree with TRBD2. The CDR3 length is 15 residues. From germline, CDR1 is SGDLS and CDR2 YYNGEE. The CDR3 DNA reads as TGTGCCAGCGCCCCGGCGGGGGGCGAGACAGGTACGCAGTATTTT. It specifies CASAPAGGETGTQYF. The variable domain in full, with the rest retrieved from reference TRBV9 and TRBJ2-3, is DSGVTQTPKHLITATGQRVTLRCSPRSGDLSVYWYQQSLDQGLQFLIQYYNGEERAKGNILERFSAQQFPDLHSELNLSSLELGDSALYFCASAPAGGETGTQYFGPGTRLTVL.

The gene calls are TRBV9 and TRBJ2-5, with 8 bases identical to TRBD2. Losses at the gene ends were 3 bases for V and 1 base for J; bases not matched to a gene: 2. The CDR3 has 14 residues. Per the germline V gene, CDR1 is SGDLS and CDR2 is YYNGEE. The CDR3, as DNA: TGTGCCAGCAGCGCGAGCGGGAGCCAAGAGACCCAGTACTTC. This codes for CASSASGSQETQYF.

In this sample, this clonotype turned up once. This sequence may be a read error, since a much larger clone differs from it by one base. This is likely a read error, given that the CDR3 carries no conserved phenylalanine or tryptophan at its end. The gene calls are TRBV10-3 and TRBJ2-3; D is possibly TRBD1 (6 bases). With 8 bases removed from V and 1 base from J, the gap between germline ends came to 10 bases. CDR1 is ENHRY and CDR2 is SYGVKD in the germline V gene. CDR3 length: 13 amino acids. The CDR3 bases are TGTGCCATCGGGGGCGAGGGCACAGATACGCAGTATCTT. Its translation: CAIGGEGTDTQYL.

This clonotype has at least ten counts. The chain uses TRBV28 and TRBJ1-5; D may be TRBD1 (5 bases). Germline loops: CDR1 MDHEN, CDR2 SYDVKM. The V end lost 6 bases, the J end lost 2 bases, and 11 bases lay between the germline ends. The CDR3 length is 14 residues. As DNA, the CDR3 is TGTGCCAGCAGCCCAGGCAGGGGCAATCAGCCCCAGCATTTT. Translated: CASSPGRGNQPQHF.

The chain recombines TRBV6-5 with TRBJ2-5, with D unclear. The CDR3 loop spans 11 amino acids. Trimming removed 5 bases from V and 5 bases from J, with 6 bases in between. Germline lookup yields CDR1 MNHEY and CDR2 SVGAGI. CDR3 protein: CASSTLETQYF. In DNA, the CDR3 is TGTGCCAGCAGTACTCTGGAGACCCAGTACTTC.

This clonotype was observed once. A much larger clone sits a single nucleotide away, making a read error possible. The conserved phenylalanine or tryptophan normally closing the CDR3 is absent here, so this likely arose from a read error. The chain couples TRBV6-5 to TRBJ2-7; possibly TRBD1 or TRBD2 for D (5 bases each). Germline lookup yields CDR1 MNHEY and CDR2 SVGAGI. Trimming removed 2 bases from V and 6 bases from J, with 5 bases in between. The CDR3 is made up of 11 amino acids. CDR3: CASSYGGEQYS. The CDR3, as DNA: TGTGCCAGCAGTTACGGGGGCGAGCAGTACTCC.

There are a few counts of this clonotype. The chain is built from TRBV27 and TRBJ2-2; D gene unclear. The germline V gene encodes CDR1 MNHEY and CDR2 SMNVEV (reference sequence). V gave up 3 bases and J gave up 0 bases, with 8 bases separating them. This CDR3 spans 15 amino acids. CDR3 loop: CASSFAQANTGELFF. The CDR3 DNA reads TGTGCCAGCAGTTTTGCGCAGGCGAACACCGGGGAGCTGTTTTTT.